Here is one T cell receptor (beta chain) with its context. The antigen remains undetermined. One base away lies a much larger clone, so this may be a sequencing read error. The CDR3 length is 16 residues. Looked up from germline, CDR1 is LGHNA and CDR2 is YSLEER. These data belong to a study of tumor-infiltrating lymphocytes in primary liver carcinoma. The researchers produced TCR beta cDNA from 500 ng total RNA with a constant-region primer. What produced the TCR beta libraries was three nested multiplex PCR rounds using slightly modified ARM-PCR. Researchers ran the first two PCR rounds for roughly 11 cycles each with TRBV1-TRBV30 forward primers and a C-beta reverse primer. TCRdb re-derived calls from the multiplex PCR reads in MiXCR, one entry per CDR3 protein. Of roughly 330,000 distinct CDR3 sequences in the sample, less than 70% were seen once. Overall study results and limits: Unsorted bulk processing meant the study did not compare CD4+ and CD8+ repertoires.

Alongside blood RNA obtained from unsorted whole blood, germline DNA was also extracted. Blood samples of about 4.3 milliliters were drawn preoperatively. The chain has TRBV4-3 and TRBJ2-2; D tentatively fits TRBD1 or TRBD2 (6 bases each). The TCR sequence derives from a middle-aged man with primary liver carcinoma and hepatitis B virus infection. Sequences were obtained from peripheral blood. The CDR3 DNA is TGCGCCAGCATCCAATGGGGGGCGCTTAGCACCGGGGAGCTGTTTTTT. Protein sequence: CASIQWGALSTGELFF.